Following are 8 T cell receptor beta chains from one sample sequenced in a study of blood T cell repertoires in COVID-19. TCRdb's table, derived via immunoSEQ multiplex PCR, lists solely in-frame clones and lacks some. This table has around 190,000 clones, roughly three quarters appearing once. The specimen sequenced was peripheral blood. These receptors originate from a woman aged 40 to 55 with COVID-19, enrolled during active disease.

The rearrangement joins TRBV2 to TRBJ2-5; 9 bases agree with TRBD1. V lost 3 bases, J lost 1 base, and 3 bases stayed unmatched. CDR1 SNHLY and CDR2 FYNNEI come from the germline V gene. This CDR3 spans 15 amino acids. CDR3 region: CASSDQGQGQETQYF. In DNA form, the CDR3 reads TGTGCCAGCAGTGACCAGGGACAGGGCCAAGAGACCCAGTACTTC.

CDR3 coding DNA: TGCGCCAGCAGCTCGGGAGGGGGACAGGGCGCCTACGAGCAGTACTTC. Protein product: CASSSGGGQGAYEQYF. This chain joins TRBV5-1 and TRBJ2-7; perhaps TRBD1 as D (9 bases). The CDR3 extends over 16 amino acids. Germline-derived CDR1 and CDR2 are SGHRS and YFSETQ. V lost 3 bases and J 2 bases, leaving 18 bases between the germline ends. Drawing the rest from reference TRBV5-1 and TRBJ2-7, the complete variable domain is KAGVTQTPRYLIKTRGQQVTLSCSPISGHRSVSWYQQTPGQGLQFLFEYFSETQRNKGNFPGRFSGRQFSNSRSEMNVSTLELGDSALYLCASSSGGGQGAYEQYFGPGTRLTVT.

The chain carries TRBV6-6 and TRBJ1-6; weak D call: TRBD1 (6 bases). V lost 8 bases and J lost 6, with 17 bases in between. This CDR3 region has 15 residues. The germline V gene encodes CDR1 MNHNY and CDR2 SVGAGI (reference sequence). DNA of the CDR3: TGTGCCAGCCATTCCCTTGGACAGTCTAATTCACCCCTCCACTTT. It specifies CASHSLGQSNSPLHF.

This sequence joins TRBV11-2 and TRBJ2-7; tentatively, D is TRBD2 (6 bases). Trimming cost V 6 bases and J 3 bases, with 15 bases left between them. From germline, CDR1 is SGHAT and CDR2 FQNNGV. The CDR3 covers 14 residues. CDR3 DNA sequence: TGTGCCAGCAGTAGTACTAGCTTTAACTACGAGCAGTACTTC. It specifies CASSSTSFNYEQYF.

The V and J genes are TRBV20-1 and TRBJ2-3; 8 positions agree with TRBD2. Looked up from germline, CDR1 is DFQATT and CDR2 is SNEGSKA (reference sequence). The CDR3 has 16 residues. V shed 3 bases, J shed 0 bases, and the junction held 8 bases outside the gene matches. The CDR3 DNA reads as TGCAGTGCTAGTAGTTTAGCGGGGCTTAGCACAGATACGCAGTATTTT. This sequence encodes CSASSLAGLSTDTQYF.

V usage is TRBV5-6 and J usage is TRBJ1-1, with a possible D match to TRBD1 (6 bases). There are 15 residues in the CDR3. V lost 4 bases to trimming and J lost 7 bases, with 20 bases between them. Germline CDR1 reads SGHDT; CDR2 reads YYEEEE. CDR3 sequence: CASSRKDSAHLEAFF. The CDR3 DNA is TGTGCCAGCAGCCGTAAGGACAGCGCACACCTTGAAGCTTTCTTT.

This chain links TRBV27 with TRBJ2-1, with D maybe TRBD1 (6 bases). Trimming removed 8 bases from V and 2 bases from J, with 22 bases in between. This CDR3 contains 17 residues. In germline, CDR1 is MNHEY, CDR2 SMNVEV (reference sequence). The CDR3 bases are TGTGCCAGCGGGGGCCTCCACAGCGCCTCCACCTACAATGAGCAGTTCTTC. Translating gives CASGGLHSASTYNEQFF.

The chain joins TRBV3-1 (or the pseudogene TRBV3-2) to TRBJ2-5; D perhaps matches TRBD2 (6 bases). CDR1 is LGHDT, CDR2 YNNKEL, per germline (reference sequence). The CDR3 has 15 amino acids. V shed 2 bases and J shed 2 bases, with 12 bases lying between them. CDR3 in amino acids: CASSQFKTRQETQYF. The CDR3 coding sequence is TGTGCCAGCAGCCAATTTAAGACTAGGCAAGAGACCCAGTACTTC.